The clone carrying this T cell receptor beta chain was seen more than once but under ten times. As yet, its antigen is unknown. This sample was included in a study of OX40 agonist ivuxolimab in advanced cancers. On the study more broadly: Dosing consisted of intravenous ivuxolimab at 0.01 to 10 mg/kg every 2 weeks. Patients receiving dose escalation had hepatocellular carcinoma, melanoma, renal cell or head and neck cancer. Patients with prior anti-PD-1, anti-PD-L1 or anti-CTLA-4 therapy were eligible; approximately 40% had some.

V lost 0 bases and J 3 bases, leaving 12 bases between the germline ends. CDR3 length equals 16 residues. Per germline, CDR1 ENHRY and CDR2 SYGVKD. Study-level results: On average, a greater number of expanded clones characterised CD8+ T cells relative to CD4+.

TCRdb's table, derived via immunoSEQ multiplex PCR, lists solely in-frame clones and lacks some. The table records 30,000 to 45,000 clones, about 86% of them present only once. The rearrangement uses TRBV10-3 and TRBJ1-5; tentative D call: TRBD1 (5 bases). The sequencing used CD4+ or CD8+ T cells sorted from blood, collected in a trial of the OX40 agonist ivuxolimab. The sequence was collected from an adult with an advanced solid tumor such as melanoma, head and neck, liver or kidney cancer. The CDR3 bases are TGTGCCATCAGTGAGTCTAGAGGGGTGGTCAATCAGCCCCAGCATTTT. It is translated as CAISESRGVVNQPQHF.